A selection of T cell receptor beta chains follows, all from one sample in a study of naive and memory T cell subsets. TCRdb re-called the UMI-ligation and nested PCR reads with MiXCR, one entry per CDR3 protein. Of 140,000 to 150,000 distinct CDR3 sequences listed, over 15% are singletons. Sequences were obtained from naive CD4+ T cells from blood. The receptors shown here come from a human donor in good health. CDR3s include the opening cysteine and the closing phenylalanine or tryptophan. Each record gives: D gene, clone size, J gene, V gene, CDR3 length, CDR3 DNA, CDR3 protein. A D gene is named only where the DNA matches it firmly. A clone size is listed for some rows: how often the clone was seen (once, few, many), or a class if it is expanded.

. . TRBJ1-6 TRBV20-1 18 TGCAGTGCTAGAGCCTTGGGACCCCGGGGCTCCTATAATTCACCCCTCCACTTT CSARALGPRGSYNSPLHF
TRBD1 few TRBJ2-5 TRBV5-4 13 TGTGCCAGCAGCTTTGAGGGGGCAGAGACCCAGTACTTC CASSFEGAETQYF
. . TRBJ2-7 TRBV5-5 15 TGTGCCAGCAGCTTGGGACAGAAGGGGACCTACGAGCAGTACTTC CASSLGQKGTYEQYF
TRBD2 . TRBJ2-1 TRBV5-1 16 TGCGCCAGCAGCCAGGGGACTAGCGGGAACTACAATGAGCAGTTCTTC CASSQGTSGNYNEQFF
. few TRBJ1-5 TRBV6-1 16 TGTGCCAGCAGTGAACAAAAAACAGCTAGCAATCAGCCCCAGCATTTT CASSEQKTASNQPQHF
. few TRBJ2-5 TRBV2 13 TGTGCCAGCAAGAAGGGACTCCAAGAGACCCAGTACTTC CASKKGLQETQYF
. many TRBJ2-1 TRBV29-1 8 TGCAGCGTTGATGAGCAGTTCTTC CSVDEQFF
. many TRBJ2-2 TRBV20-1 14 TGCAGTGCTAGAAGGAGGGGTCCCACCGGGGAGCTGTTTTTT CSARRRGPTGELFF
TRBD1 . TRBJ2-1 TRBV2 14 TGTGCCAGCAGTGCGGACAGGGCCTACAATGAGCAGTTCTTC CASSADRAYNEQFF
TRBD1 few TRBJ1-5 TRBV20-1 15 TGCAGTGCTTCCCCTCCCGACAGGGAGAATCAGCCCCAGCATTTT CSASPPDRENQPQHF
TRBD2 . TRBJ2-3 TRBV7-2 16 TGTGCCAGCAGCACCCGCCTAGCGGGAGGGGCAGATACGCAGTATTTT CASSTRLAGGADTQYF
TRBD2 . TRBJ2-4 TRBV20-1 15 TGCAGTGCCCCACGGGAGGGCCTAGCCAAAAACATTCAGTACTTC CSAPREGLAKNIQYF
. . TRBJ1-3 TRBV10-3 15 TGTGCCATCAGTGAGAGCAGGACTTCTGGAAACACCATATATTTT CAISESRTSGNTIYF
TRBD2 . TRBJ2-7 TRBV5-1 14 TGCGCCAGCAGTTCAGGACTAGCGCCCTACGAGCAGTACTTC CASSSGLAPYEQYF
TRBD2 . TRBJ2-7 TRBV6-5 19 TGTGCCAGCAGTTACTCATTACCAGGACTAGCGGGAGGTTTGTTCGAGCAGTACTTC CASSYSLPGLAGGLFEQYF
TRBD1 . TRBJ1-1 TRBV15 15 TGTGCCAACAGCACCGGGACAGCGATGAACACTGAAGCTTTCTTT CANSTGTAMNTEAFF
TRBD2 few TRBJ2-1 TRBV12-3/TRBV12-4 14 TGTGCCAGCAAGTATAGCGGGAGTGGCGATGAGCAGTTCTTC CASKYSGSGDEQFF
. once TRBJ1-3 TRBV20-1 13 TGCAGTGCTAGAGTTGAGACTGGAAACACCATATATTTT CSARVETGNTIYF
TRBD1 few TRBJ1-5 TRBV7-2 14 TGTGCCAGCAGCTCCGGGACAGGGTATCAGCCCCAGCATTTT CASSSGTGYQPQHF
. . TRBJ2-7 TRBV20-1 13 TGCAGTGCCATTAGCGAGTGGGGCTACGAGCAGTACTTC CSAISEWGYEQYF
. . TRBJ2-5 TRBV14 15 TGTGCCAGCAGCCAAGATCTGGGAGTAGAAGAGACCCAGTACTTC CASSQDLGVEETQYF
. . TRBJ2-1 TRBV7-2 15 TGTGCCAGCAGCCGGGCGGCGGGGACATCCAATGAGCAGTTCTTC CASSRAAGTSNEQFF